One T cell receptor beta chain is described in this entry. Germline-derived CDR1 and CDR2 are SEHNR and FQNEAQ (reference sequence). V lost 5 bases and J 3 bases, leaving 25 bases between the germline ends. The CDR3 has 19 amino acids. This entry is derived from a study of blood T cell repertoires in COVID-19. Overall study context: Donors in the United States, Italy and Spain gave samples during acute or convalescent COVID-19. The cDNA or gDNA used as material had been derived from T cells, B-cell-depleted T cells, or PBMCs.

Authors' methods: Reference gene primer amplification gave estimated nucleated cell counts. The table came from immunoSEQ multiplex PCR; TCRdb's copy has only in-frame clones and leaves some out. The DNA was the basis for D and trimming; V, J and clone size are from that table. The profile shows around 120,000 clones, around 87% of them singletons. The chain couples TRBV7-9 to TRBJ1-4; D gene unclear. What was sequenced was peripheral blood. The receptor was isolated from a man aged 50-59 years with acute or convalescent COVID-19. The CDR3 loop is CASSTGMVEGSMANEKLFF. CDR3 DNA sequence: TGTGCCAGCAGCACCGGCATGGTGGAGGGTTCTATGGCTAATGAAAAACTGTTTTTT. Using reference TRBV7-9 and TRBJ1-4 for the parts outside the CDR3, the full variable domain is DTGVSQNPRHKITKRGQNVTFRCDPISEHNRLYWYRQTLGQGPEFLTYFQNEAQLEKSRLLSDRFSAERPKGSFSTLEIQRTEQGDSAMYLCASSTGMVEGSMANEKLFFGSGTQLSVL.